Each of the 22 T cell receptor beta chains below was sequenced from the same sample in a study of cytomegalovirus exposure and HLA in healthy donors. The PCR made use of 60 Vbeta and 13 Jbeta primers. Clones were read by immunoSEQ multiplex PCR, and TCRdb kept only the in-frame ones, dropping some. The table records 80,000 to 100,000 clones, around three quarters of them present only once. What was sequenced was PBMCs. Every receptor here comes from a man aged 30 to 45 in good health and CMV-seronegative.

This chain uses TRBV5-4 with TRBJ2-1, with D possibly TRBD2 on 5 matching bases. Germline V gene data show CDR1 as SGHNT and CDR2 as YYREEE (reference sequence). The germline V and J ends were trimmed by 5 bases and 6 bases, with 15 bases remaining between them. This CDR3 is built from 14 residues. CDR3 DNA sequence: TGTGCCAGCAGTCCCCTTTTGCGGGTCAATGAGCAGTTCTTC. It is translated as CASSPLLRVNEQFF.

The chain recombines TRBV19 with TRBJ1-5; a weak D match, TRBD1 (6 bases). Germline lookup yields CDR1 LNHDA and CDR2 SQIVND (reference sequence). Trimming pared 0 bases from V and 7 bases from J, leaving 19 bases between. The CDR3 runs 17 residues. In DNA form, the CDR3 reads TGTGCCAGTAGTATAGATCGGATAGGGAGCGGGGGCCAGCCCCAGCATTTT. Translation gives CASSIDRIGSGGQPQHF.

V gene TRBV19 combines with J gene TRBJ1-1; TRBD1 matches at 7 bases. The germline CDR1 and CDR2 sequences are LNHDA and SQIVND (reference sequence). This CDR3 comprises 14 residues. J lost 5 bases, V lost 4 bases, and 7 bases had no gene match. The CDR3 nucleotides read TGTGCCAGTAGTACATACAGGGGAAAGACTGAAGCTTTCTTT. It codes for CASSTYRGKTEAFF. The full variable domain, its missing parts supplied by reference TRBV19 and TRBJ1-1, is DGGITQSPKYLFRKEGQNVTLSCEQNLNHDAMYWYRQDPGQGLRLIYYSQIVNDFQKGDIAEGYSVSREKKESFPLTVTSAQKNPTAFYLCASSTYRGKTEAFFGQGTRLTVV.

Here the CDR3 reads CAWSVSEANTGELFF. For the CDR3, the DNA is TGTGCCTGGAGTGTATCAGAAGCGAACACCGGGGAGCTGTTTTTT. The chain is built from TRBV30 and TRBJ2-2; D call uncertain. CDR1 is GTSNPN, CDR2 SVGIG, per germline (reference sequence). This CDR3 is 15 amino acids long. V gave up 0 bases and J gave up 0 bases, with 8 bases separating them. The full variable domain, in which reference TRBV30 and TRBJ2-2 provide the parts outside the CDR3, is SQTIHQWPATLVQPVGSPLSLECTVEGTSNPNLYWYRQAAGRGLQLLFYSVGIGQISSEVPQNLSASRPQDRQFILSSKKLLLSDSGFYLCAWSVSEANTGELFFGEGSRLTVL.

This clone has just a few counts. V gene TRBV2 combines with J gene TRBJ1-1; perhaps TRBD1 as D (6 bases). V lost 5 bases to trimming and J lost 2 bases, with 18 bases between them. The germline CDR1 and CDR2 sequences are SNHLY and FYNNEI. This CDR3 has 16 amino acids. CDR3 nucleotides: TGTGCCAGCAGTCCCACGTTAACAGGGAGCAACACTGAAGCTTTCTTT. This codes for CASSPTLTGSNTEAFF.

This clone was picked up a small number of times. The V and J genes are TRBV9 and TRBJ2-7, with D perhaps TRBD2 (5 bases). Trimming pared 0 bases from V and 5 bases from J, leaving 12 bases between. The germline CDR1 and CDR2 sequences are SGDLS and YYNGEE. The CDR3 extends over 14 amino acids. CDR3 in amino acids: CASSVGVSGDEQYF. The CDR3 nucleotides are TGTGCCAGCAGCGTAGGGGTCAGCGGCGACGAGCAGTACTTC.

The chain recombines TRBV9 with TRBJ2-2; TRBD1 aligns across 9 bases. The length of the CDR3 is 15 residues. The germline V gene has CDR1 SGDLS and CDR2 YYNGEE. J was trimmed by 4 bases and V by 5 bases; bases with no gene match: 6. CDR3 coding DNA: TGTGCCAGCAGTTCCGGGACAGGGCGCACCGGGGAGCTGTTTTTT. Translation: CASSSGTGRTGELFF.

The genes are TRBV19 and TRBJ2-2, with D uncertain. Germline V gene data show CDR1 as LNHDA and CDR2 as SQIVND (reference sequence). This CDR3 has 14 amino acids. V was pared by 8 bases and J by 3 bases, with 13 bases between. The CDR3 here is CASRLKRDTGELFF. CDR3 coding DNA: TGTGCCAGTCGGCTAAAACGGGACACCGGGGAGCTGTTTTTT. The full variable domain, completed using reference TRBV19 and TRBJ2-2, is DGGITQSPKYLFRKEGQNVTLSCEQNLNHDAMYWYRQDPGQGLRLIYYSQIVNDFQKGDIAEGYSVSREKKESFPLTVTSAQKNPTAFYLCASRLKRDTGELFFGEGSRLTVL.

The chain carries TRBV30 and TRBJ1-4, with D uncertain. The germline V and J ends were trimmed by 5 bases and 6 bases, with 16 bases remaining between them. The CDR3 has 14 residues. The germline V gene encodes CDR1 GTSNPN and CDR2 SVGIG (reference sequence). CDR3 protein: CAWGETGTDEKLFF. Written as DNA, the CDR3 is TGTGCCTGGGGGGAGACCGGTACCGATGAAAAACTGTTTTTT.

This chain connects TRBV28 to TRBJ2-3; D not resolved. This CDR3 is built from 12 residues. CDR1 and CDR2 (germline): MDHEN, SYDVKM. V was pared by 9 bases and J by 4 bases, with 11 bases between. CDR3 sequence reads: CASWALSDTQYF. CDR3 bases: TGTGCCAGTTGGGCACTCTCAGATACGCAGTATTTT.

This sequence joins TRBV11-2 and TRBJ1-1, with a tentative D call TRBD1 (5 bases). The CDR3 loop spans 14 amino acids. From germline, CDR1 is SGHAT and CDR2 FQNNGV. Trimming cost V 2 bases and J 5 bases, with 12 bases left between them. The CDR3 region is CASSLNRGMTEAFF. The CDR3 coding sequence is TGTGCCAGCAGCTTAAATAGGGGTATGACTGAAGCTTTCTTT.

In this sample, this clone turned up a few times. This sequence joins TRBV7-9 and TRBJ1-2, with TRBD1 as a possible D gene (5 bases). From germline, CDR1 is SEHNR and CDR2 FQNEAQ (reference sequence). V gave up 5 bases and J gave up 8 bases, with 15 bases separating them. This CDR3 is built from 13 residues. CDR3 sequence (DNA): TGTGCCAGCAGCCGGGGGAGGTTAGAAGGCTACACCTTC. As protein: CASSRGRLEGYTF.

In its sample, this clone was seen a few times. The chain has TRBV27 and TRBJ2-7, with 7 bases identical to TRBD2. CDR1 is MNHEY, CDR2 SMNVEV, per germline (reference sequence). This CDR3 spans 16 amino acids. V trimming: 2 bases; J trimming: 0 bases; junction bases outside the gene matches: 7. CDR3 residues: CASSLHTSDSSYEQYF. The CDR3 bases are TGTGCCAGCAGTTTACATACTAGCGATTCCTCCTACGAGCAGTACTTC.

This rearrangement joins TRBV7-9 to TRBJ2-1; 7 bases agree with TRBD1. The CDR3 spans 13 residues. Germline trimming cut 5 bases from V and 4 bases from J; bases unmatched to any gene: 2. Germline V gene data show CDR1 as SEHNR and CDR2 as FQNEAQ (reference sequence). The CDR3 DNA reads TGTGCCAGCAGCCCGGGACAGTACAATGAGCAGTTCTTC. It is translated as CASSPGQYNEQFF.

The table lists this clone with a count of one. The chain is built from TRBV28 and TRBJ1-2; D is undetermined. Deletions cut 1 base from V and 8 bases from J, with 8 bases between. Germline assignment: CDR1 MDHEN and CDR2 SYDVKM. The CDR3 covers 12 residues. The CDR3 sequence is CASSLLEGGYTF. As DNA, the CDR3 is TGTGCCAGCAGTTTATTGGAGGGCGGCTACACCTTC.

This chain uses TRBV5-6 with TRBJ1-2, with D perhaps matching TRBD1 (6 bases). V was shortened by 4 bases and J by 2 bases, with 9 bases between the two germline ends. CDR3 size: 13 residues. From germline, CDR1 is SGHDT and CDR2 YYEEEE. The DNA for the CDR3 is TGTGCCAGCAGCACGGACAGCAACTATGGCTACACCTTC. Its protein product is CASSTDSNYGYTF.

The chain is built from TRBV29-1 and TRBJ2-2; maybe TRBD1 (6 bases). Trimming pared 7 bases from V and 0 bases from J, leaving 9 bases between. The CDR3 spans 13 residues. Germline lookup yields CDR1 SQVTM and CDR2 ANQGSEA. Here the CDR3 reads CSGWDTNTGELFF. The CDR3 DNA reads as TGCAGCGGATGGGACACGAACACCGGGGAGCTGTTTTTT.

CDR3 in DNA: TGTGCCAGCAGCTTGAGGGGGGGGTGGCAGTATTTT. Translating it yields CASSLRGGWQYF. V is TRBV5-4 and J is TRBJ2-3; D possibly corresponds to TRBD2 (7 bases). The germline CDR1 and CDR2 sequences are SGHNT and YYREEE (reference sequence). CDR3 size: 12 residues. Trimming took off 1 base at V and 11 bases at J, with 11 bases between the two ends.

This chain connects TRBV27 to TRBJ1-5; 9 bases map to TRBD1. Trimming cost V 5 bases and J 3 bases; bases outside gene matches: 11. The CDR3 is 17 amino acids. Germline CDR1 is MNHEY and CDR2 is SMNVEV (reference sequence). CDR3 DNA: TGTGCCAGCAGTCCTAGGTGGACAGGGGTTCACAATCAGCCCCAGCATTTT. Translation gives CASSPRWTGVHNQPQHF.

The V call is TRBV7-9, the J call TRBJ2-7; 7 bases are shared with TRBD1. CDR1 and CDR2 from the germline V gene are SEHNR and FQNEAQ (reference sequence). Losses at the gene ends were 4 bases for V and 3 bases for J; bases not matched to a gene: 6. The CDR3 is 14 amino acids. CDR3 residues: CASSSRTGLYEQYF. DNA for the CDR3: TGTGCCAGCAGCTCACGGACAGGTCTCTACGAGCAGTACTTC.

The chain is built from TRBV25-1 and TRBJ2-5; D perhaps matches TRBD1 (5 bases). V shed 1 base and J shed 3 bases, with 12 bases lying between them. This CDR3 spans 15 amino acids. Looked up from germline, CDR1 is MGHDK and CDR2 is SYGVNS. The CDR3 nucleotides read TGTGCCAGCAGTGAATTTGGGGCAGCGAAAGAGACCCAGTACTTC. This codes for CASSEFGAAKETQYF.

The gene calls are TRBV4-1 and TRBJ2-3, with 10 bases fitting TRBD1. The CDR3 length is 15 residues. Germline values: CDR1 MGHRA, CDR2 YSYEKL. Germline trimming cut 3 bases from V and 3 bases from J; bases unmatched to any gene: 3. Written as DNA, the CDR3 is TGCGCCAGCAGCCATGGGGACAGGGGAACAGATACGCAGTATTTT. This translates into CASSHGDRGTDTQYF.